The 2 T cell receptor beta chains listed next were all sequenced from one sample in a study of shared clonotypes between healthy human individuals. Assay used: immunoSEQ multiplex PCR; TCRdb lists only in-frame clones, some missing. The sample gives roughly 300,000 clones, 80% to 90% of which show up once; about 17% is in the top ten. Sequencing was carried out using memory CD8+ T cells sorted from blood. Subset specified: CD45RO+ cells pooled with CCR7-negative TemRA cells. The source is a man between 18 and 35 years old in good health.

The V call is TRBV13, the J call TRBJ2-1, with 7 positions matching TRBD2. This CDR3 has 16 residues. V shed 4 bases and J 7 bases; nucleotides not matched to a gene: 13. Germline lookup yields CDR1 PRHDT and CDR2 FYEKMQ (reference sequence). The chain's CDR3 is CASSSLYGRKQNEQFF. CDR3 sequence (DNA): TGTGCCAGCAGCTCCCTCTACGGGAGGAAACAAAATGAGCAGTTCTTC.

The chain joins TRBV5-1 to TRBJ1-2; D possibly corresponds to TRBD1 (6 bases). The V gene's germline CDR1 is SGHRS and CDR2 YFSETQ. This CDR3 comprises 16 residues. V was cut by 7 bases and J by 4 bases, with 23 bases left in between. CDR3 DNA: TGCGCCAGCTCGCTACTGGTATTGGGACACGGCTATGGCTACACCTTC. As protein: CASSLLVLGHGYGYTF. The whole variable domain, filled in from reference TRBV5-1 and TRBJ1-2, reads KAGVTQTPRYLIKTRGQQVTLSCSPISGHRSVSWYQQTPGQGLQFLFEYFSETQRNKGNFPGRFSGRQFSNSRSEMNVSTLELGDSALYLCASSLLVLGHGYGYTFGSGTRLTVV.